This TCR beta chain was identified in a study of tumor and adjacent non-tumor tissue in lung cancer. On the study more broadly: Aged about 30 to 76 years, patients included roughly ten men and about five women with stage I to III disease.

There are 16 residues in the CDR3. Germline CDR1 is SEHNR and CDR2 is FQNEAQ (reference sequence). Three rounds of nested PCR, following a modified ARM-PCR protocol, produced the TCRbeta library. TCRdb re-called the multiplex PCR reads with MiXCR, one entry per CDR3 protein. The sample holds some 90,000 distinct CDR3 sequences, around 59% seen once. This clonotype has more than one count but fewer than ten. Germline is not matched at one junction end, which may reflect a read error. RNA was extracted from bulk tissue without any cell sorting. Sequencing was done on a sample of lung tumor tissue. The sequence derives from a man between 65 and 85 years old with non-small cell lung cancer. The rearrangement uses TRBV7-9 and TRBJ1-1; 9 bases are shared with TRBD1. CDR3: CASSIKAGTGSTKASF. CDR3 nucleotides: TGTGCCAGCAGCATTAAGGCCGGGACAGGGTCCACTAAAGCTTCCTTT. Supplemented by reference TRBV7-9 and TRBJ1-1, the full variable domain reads DTGVSQNPRHKITKRGQNVTFRCDPISEHNRLYWYRQTLGQGPEFLTYFQNEAQLEKSRLLSDRFSAERPKGSFSTLEIQRTEQGDSAMYLCASSIKAGTGSTKASFGQGTRLTVV.